This T cell receptor (beta chain) was profiled in a study of shared clonotypes between healthy human individuals. Findings and caveats of the study: Sharing across four donors was highest in naive CD4 (approximately 5%) and lowest in memory CD8 (roughly 0.4%). An anticipated effect of sequencing depth on clonotype sharing among donors was recognized.

Worth noting for this clone: Its antigen is not identified.

The deep-level immunoSEQ assay was used. In the original workflow: In the immunoSEQ data, sequences were junction-only and lacked quality scores, so filtering differed. Libraries were prepared by immunoSEQ multiplex PCR; TCRdb keeps only in-frame clonotypes and omits some of them. Clone size and the V and J calls come from that table; the DNA yielded D and trimming. In the table there are around 2,100,000 clones, approximately 94% of which are singletons. CD8 cells classed as naive were CD45RO-negative and positively selected for CCR7, excluding terminally differentiated effector memory CD45RA+ cells. The germline CDR1 and CDR2 sequences are SNHLY and FYNNEI. The CDR3 is 15 amino acids. The V and J ends lost 4 bases and 4 bases respectively, with 16 bases between them.

The sequence derives from a man younger than 35 in good health. Sequencing was performed on naive CD8+ T cells sorted from blood. The gene calls are TRBV2 and TRBJ1-1; no reliable D call. The CDR3 spells CASSVLRAPSTEAFF. For the CDR3, the DNA is TGTGCCAGCAGTGTGTTGAGGGCTCCTTCCACTGAAGCTTTCTTT.